The clone carrying this T cell receptor beta chain was counted only a few times. Its target is not known. The data originate from a study of T cell repertoires in cytomegalovirus infection. About the study: Public TCR beta signatures provided an indication of both CMV infection and a matching HLA type. Regarding the study as a whole: CMV-specific HLA-C-restricted TCR beta clonotypes dominated the ex vivo response. Adding up the frequency of public TCR beta families identified people who carried CMV plus the relevant HLA.

Unmatched junction bases numbered 7, after V lost 5 bases and J lost 3 bases. The CDR3 covers 14 residues. Looked up from germline, CDR1 is SGHRS and CDR2 is YFSETQ. TCRdb re-called the reads with MiXCR, one entry per CDR3 protein. This table has some 220,000 distinct CDR3 sequences, 6% to 8% appearing once. The chain is built from TRBV5-1 and TRBJ2-5; 7 bases match TRBD1. Sequenced: PBMCs. The receptor was isolated from a human donor in good health (CMV status not recorded). Some clones in this sample may be carry-over from other donors' samples. CDR3 sequence (DNA): TGCGCCAGCAGAATCGCCGGGACAGAAGAGACCCAGTACTTC. Residues: CASRIAGTEETQYF.